This record covers a single T cell receptor (beta chain). This clonotype appeared many times. Its antigen target is currently unknown. Nothing much larger sits one base from this clone, and base qualities are not available. V sheds 2 bases and J sheds 1 base, leaving 11 bases between their ends. The germline V gene specifies SGHVS as CDR1 and FNYEAQ as CDR2. CDR3 length: 15 amino acids, cysteine to phenylalanine. Only the CDR3 portion is preserved as DNA: 45 bases, with reading frame beginning at the first base. Hyperthyroidism patients were aged 18 to 65 years and newly diagnosed, with disease duration of less than 2 months. Exclusion was applied to patients with uncontrolled infections, other autoimmune diseases, pregnancy or lactation. Diagnoses were established on the basis of clinical symptoms, serum thyroxine and TRAb, thyroid ultrasound, and orbital computed tomography. For progressor patients, blood was drawn at the first diagnosis of hyperthyroidism, before any ophthalmopathy symptoms had appeared. PBMCs were isolated from 7.5 to 10 ml of fresh peripheral blood by Ficoll-Paque density gradient centrifugation. Progressor patients were initially diagnosed with Graves' hyperthyroidism and developed ophthalmopathy during follow-up. Total RNA was extracted using Trizol reagent, and RNA quality was assessed on an Agilent 2100 Bioanalyzer.

Amplification of TCR beta CDR3 regions was carried out from RNA transcripts. The TCR CDR3 was subjected to a first round of RT-PCR using the HTBI primer set and the Qiagen OneStep RT-PCR kit. A second multiplex PCR round built the libraries, followed by size selection and purification. Sequencing of the libraries was done on an Illumina HiSeq2000 using paired-end 100 bp reads. The published analysis was carried out like this. SOAPnuke was used to process the raw data, removing reads that contained adapters or uncalled bases, had a mean Phred below 15, or lacked an exact match to the constant primer or identifier. High-quality paired reads were merged using COPE v1.2.5, and each unique nucleotide sequence was defined as a clonotype. MiTCR v1.1 was used to align clonotypes to the IMGT TRBV, TRBD and TRBJ reference segments. The analysis was restricted to V-J combinations with a frequency above 0.0001, which together covered approximately 99% of the repertoires. A TCS score was defined as the ratio of F50 (clonal expansion) to E x V (chaos), with BLOSUM62-based TCRdist applied between CDR3 peptides within each V-J. Welch's t-statistics and random forest reduced 450 to 600 V-J features to under 15, which were used in a naive Bayes classifier (R e1071). In-frame beta chains were kept once TCRdb had trimmed the public reads at Q25 with fastp and called clones with MiXCR. All rows with the same CDR3 protein become a single entry with the most common DNA and genes. TCRdb, not the original authors, processed these V and J calls. The table for this sample lists a few hundred thousand distinct CDR3 sequences; more than 15% of them were counted only once. Approximately 30% of the sample belongs to the ten largest clones.

This sample was included in a study of T cells in Graves' hyperthyroidism and ophthalmopathy (dated by TCRdb to between 2018 and 2021). Turning to the overall study: Peripheral blood samples were taken at initial diagnosis, before any treatment was given. A discovery cohort of roughly 100 patients, approximately 44 with Graves' ophthalmopathy and about 58 with stable Graves' hyperthyroidism, was used to find distinguishing TCR V-J signatures. An independent validation cohort of about 19 hyperthyroidism patients and roughly 16 patients who later progressed to ophthalmopathy tested prospective prediction of ophthalmopathy. For training and testing, the approximately 97 patients in the discovery cohort were randomly divided in a 7:3 ratio. Thyroid tissue and blood T-cell repertoires from six or seven Graves' hyperthyroidism patients were also compared in the study. After blood sampling, hyperthyroidism patients were treated with methimazole at a starting dose of 30 mg daily, and ophthalmopathy patients were treated with high-dose intravenous methylprednisolone. The paper reports TCR Vbeta CDR3 sequencing of fewer than 150 peripheral blood samples: over 40 ophthalmopathy, under 80 hyperthyroidism and around 17 progressor patients. The study at large found these results: Most expanded thyroid clonotypes (frequency above 0.001) were also detected in blood, a finding suggesting that blood repertoires may reflect thyroid immune responses. Sample size was not statistically predetermined, and investigators were not blinded to group allocation. In validation, the model predicted progression to ophthalmopathy with approximately 70% sensitivity and 72% to 85% specificity, a median of about 6 months before onset. In cross-validation, a model built on a 13 V-J signature told ophthalmopathy apart from stable hyperthyroidism with under 90% sensitivity and roughly 81% specificity, and in testing the same model reached 80%/75%.

The source is a woman in her late teens or twenties with Graves' hyperthyroidism that later progressed to Graves' ophthalmopathy. Sequencing was performed on blood. This sequence uses TRBV7-6 and TRBJ2-5, with the D assignment possibly TRBD1 or TRBD2, given 5 matching bases for each. The DNA sequence reads TGTGCCAGCAGCTTATGGGACCGCCTCCAAGAGACCCAGTACTTC. Its protein product is CASSLWDRLQETQYF.